These 26 T cell receptor beta chains were all obtained from the same sample, sequenced in a study of blood T cells in healthy people across ages. Primed by a sample-barcoded 5' primer and a J-beta primer mix, a second PCR proceeded for 7 to 11 cycles. TCRdb used MiXCR to reprocess the 5' RACE reads, holding one entry per CDR3 protein. Altogether about 680,000 distinct CDR3 sequences are present, 49% being singletons, with the ten largest covering 30% to 40%. The sample was blood. These receptors originate from a woman aged 55 to 70 in good health.

The chain couples TRBV7-2 to TRBJ2-3, with no clear D. Trimming removed 4 bases from V and 0 bases from J, with 11 bases in between. This CDR3 is built from 15 residues. Looked up from germline, CDR1 is SGHTA and CDR2 is FQGNSA. CDR3 nucleotide sequence: TGTGCCAGCAGCTCCCCATTCGAAAGCACAGATACGCAGTATTTT. Protein sequence: CASSSPFESTDTQYF.

V and J are TRBV11-1 and TRBJ2-1; D is perhaps TRBD2 (6 bases). V was cut by 5 bases and J by 2 bases, with 19 bases left in between. Germline CDR1 SGHAT, CDR2 FQDESV (reference sequence). The CDR3 runs to 17 residues. The CDR3 DNA follows: TGTGCCAGCAGCCCCCTCCGAGTGGTAGCGGCCTACAATGAGCAGTTCTTC. Translating it yields CASSPLRVVAAYNEQFF.

This clonotype was seen a handful of times. V gene TRBV7-9 combines with J gene TRBJ2-1; tentatively, D is TRBD1 or TRBD2 (7 bases each). Germline CDR1 SEHNR, CDR2 FQNEAQ (reference sequence). CDR3 length: 15 amino acids. Trimming took off 1 base at V and 5 bases at J, with 12 bases between the two ends. In nucleotides, the CDR3 is TGTGCCAGCAGCTTAGAACAGGGGACTAACAATGAGCAGTTCTTC. As protein: CASSLEQGTNNEQFF.

The chain uses TRBV7-2 and TRBJ1-6; D may be TRBD1 (5 bases). The CDR3 covers 16 residues. Germline V CDR1 and CDR2: SGHTA, FQGNSA. The V end was cut by 3 bases, the J end by 7 bases, with 16 bases between. The CDR3 region is CASSLGSGGKNSPLHF. In DNA form, the CDR3 reads TGTGCCAGCAGCTTGGGCTCGGGGGGGAAGAATTCACCCCTCCACTTT.

The CDR3 region has the DNA TGCGCCAGCAGCCAAGGGACAGGGCTGCCTTTGGATGAGCAGTTCTTC. This codes for CASSQGTGLPLDEQFF. The chain has TRBV4-3 and TRBJ2-1; 8 bases are a match to TRBD1. Looked up from germline, CDR1 is LGHNA and CDR2 is YSLEER. This CDR3 has 16 residues. Unmatched junction bases numbered 10, after V lost 1 base and J lost 8 bases.

This chain connects TRBV4-3 to TRBJ1-5; D gene ambiguous. Between the trimmed V and J ends, which lost 0 bases and 9 bases, there was a span of 15 bases. This CDR3 spans 15 amino acids. Germline values: CDR1 LGHNA, CDR2 YSLEER. In nucleotides, the CDR3 is TGCGCCAGCAGCCAAGAGCGACTGCGATCAGGGCCCCAGCATTTT. It specifies CASSQERLRSGPQHF.

This clonotype was picked up a small number of times. The V and J genes are TRBV13 and TRBJ2-7; 7 bases line up with TRBD1. Germline-derived CDR1 and CDR2 are PRHDT and FYEKMQ (reference sequence). The CDR3 totals 18 residues. V gave up 0 bases and J gave up 7 bases; unmatched junction bases: 18. CDR3: CASSLGSDRVLMINEQYF. The CDR3 region has the DNA TGTGCCAGCAGCTTAGGGTCCGACAGGGTATTGATGATCAATGAGCAGTACTTC. The full variable domain, its missing parts supplied by reference TRBV13 and TRBJ2-7, is AAGVIQSPRHLIKEKRETATLKCYPIPRHDTVYWYQQGPGQDPQFLISFYEKMQSDKGSIPDRFSAQQFSDYHSELNMSSLELGDSALYFCASSLGSDRVLMINEQYFGPGTRLTVT.

This rearrangement joins TRBV30 to TRBJ2-4, with a weak D call TRBD2 (6 bases). The end of the DNA is better explained by TRBJ2-5, so the J call may be wrong. This CDR3 is built from 14 residues. Germline CDR1 is GTSNPN and CDR2 is SVGIG (reference sequence). CDR3 residues: CAWSKETGAETQYF. CDR3 nucleotides: TGTGCCTGGAGTAAAGAGACGGGAGCGGAGACCCAGTACTTC.

The genes are TRBV29-1 and TRBJ2-1; perhaps TRBD2 as D (5 bases). The CDR3 has 13 amino acids. The ends were cut back, 3 bases at V and 8 bases at J, with 14 bases in the middle. In germline, CDR1 is SQVTM, CDR2 ANQGSEA. The CDR3 protein is CSVDSSTSDEQFF. The CDR3 bases are TGCAGCGTTGACTCGAGTACTAGTGATGAGCAGTTCTTC.

This rearrangement joins TRBV7-2 to TRBJ2-7, with 8 bases lining up with TRBD2. Germline trimming cut 2 bases from V and 2 bases from J; bases unmatched to any gene: 5. The CDR3 has 15 amino acids. Looked up from germline, CDR1 is SGHTA and CDR2 is FQGNSA. CDR3 sequence reads: CASSLFGGDAYEQYF. CDR3 nucleotides: TGTGCCAGCAGCTTATTCGGGGGGGATGCCTACGAGCAGTACTTC. Full variable domain (remainder filled in from reference TRBV7-2 and TRBJ2-7): GAGVSQSPSNKVTEKGKDVELRCDPISGHTALYWYRQSLGQGLEFLIYFQGNSAPDKSGLPSDRFSAERTGGSVSTLTIQRTQQEDSAVYLCASSLFGGDAYEQYFGPGTRLTVT.

The chain recombines TRBV4-2 with TRBJ1-6, with D uncertain. The V gene lost 1 base and the J gene lost 6 bases, with 10 bases spanning the gap. CDR1 LGHNA and CDR2 YNFKEQ come from the germline V gene. The CDR3 has 15 amino acids. CDR3 in amino acids: CASSQGGERNSPLHF. CDR3 nucleotides: TGTGCCAGCAGCCAAGGAGGCGAGCGTAATTCACCCCTCCACTTT.

This chain uses TRBV11-2 with TRBJ1-1; D call uncertain. CDR3 length: 11 amino acids. Germline V gene sequence: CDR1 SGHAT, CDR2 FQNNGV. V gave up 4 bases and J gave up 11 bases, with 11 bases separating them. The CDR3 spells CASSSGSKAFF. The CDR3 DNA reads as TGTGCCAGCAGCTCGGGGTCCAAGGCTTTCTTT.

V gene TRBV20-1 combines with J gene TRBJ2-1; 13 nucleotides match TRBD2. The germline V gene encodes CDR1 DFQATT and CDR2 SNEGSKA (reference sequence). CDR3 length: 17 residues. V lost 4 bases, J lost 4 bases, and 10 bases stayed unmatched. The CDR3 protein is CSAMGSGTSGKYNEQFF. CDR3 coding DNA: TGCAGTGCTATGGGATCCGGGACTAGCGGGAAGTACAATGAGCAGTTCTTC.

This clonotype showed up just a few times. The CDR3 nucleotides read TGTGCCAGCAGTTCGGGGGCGTTTGAGACCCAGTACTTC. It yields the protein CASSSGAFETQYF. The genes are TRBV27 and TRBJ2-5; D tentatively reads TRBD1 or TRBD2 (6 bases each). Germline CDR1 and CDR2: MNHEY and SMNVEV (reference sequence). This CDR3 is built from 13 residues. Trimming stripped 4 bases from V and 5 bases from J, with 11 bases between.

V usage is TRBV3-1 and J usage is TRBJ1-2, with unresolved D. Germline values: CDR1 LGHDT, CDR2 YNNKEL (reference sequence). This CDR3 has 16 amino acids. Trimming took off 0 bases at V and 0 bases at J, with 11 bases between the two ends. The CDR3 here is CASSQESGGTNYGYTF. The DNA of the CDR3 is TGTGCCAGCAGCCAAGAGAGTGGCGGAACTAACTATGGCTACACCTTC.

Remarks on this clonotype: One junction end disagrees with the germline gene, perhaps due to a read error. The V gene is TRBV4-3, the J gene TRBJ2-1; the match to TRBD1 covers 8 bases. This CDR3 is 15 amino acids long. Germline-derived CDR1 and CDR2 are LGHNA and YSLEER. The CDR3 coding sequence is TGCGCCAGCAGCCAGGAGGGACAGGCATACAGTGAGCAGTTCTTC. Translating it yields CASSQEGQAYSEQFF.

This clonotype has a count of ten or more. The chain combines TRBV10-3 with TRBJ2-7; 12 bases map to TRBD1. The CDR3 is made up of 13 amino acids. Germline V lookup: CDR1 ENHRY, CDR2 SYGVKD. The trim removed 9 bases at V and 7 bases at J, leaving 7 bases unmatched. In DNA, the CDR3 is TGTGCCATTTGGGACAGGGGGCGCGGGGAGCAGTACTTC. Translating gives CAIWDRGRGEQYF.

About this clonotype itself: An end of the junction does not agree with germline; a read error may underlie this. This chain uses TRBV6-9 with TRBJ2-7; D is undetermined. Per the germline V gene, CDR1 is MNHGY and CDR2 is SVAAGI. The CDR3 has 14 residues. This CDR3 is CASIYRTNTYEQYF. The CDR3, as DNA: TGTGCCAGCATTTATCGTACTAATACCTACGAGCAGTACTTC.

The CDR3 DNA is TGTGCCAGCAGCTTCTTAGGGAAGCTGGCAGAGACCCAGTACTTC. It yields the protein CASSFLGKLAETQYF. The chain couples TRBV5-6 to TRBJ2-5; D gene uncertain. Per germline, CDR1 SGHDT and CDR2 YYEEEE. This CDR3 has 15 amino acids. Deletions cut 2 bases from V and 4 bases from J, with 15 bases between.

This chain uses TRBV28 with TRBJ2-1; D unclear. Germline assignment: CDR1 MDHEN and CDR2 SYDVKM. CDR3 length equals 12 residues. Trimming pared 6 bases from V and 9 bases from J, leaving 12 bases between. CDR3 coding DNA: TGTGCCAGCAGCAGACAACTGGGTGAGCAGTTCTTC. It is translated as CASSRQLGEQFF. Full variable domain (outside the CDR3, taken from reference TRBV28 and TRBJ2-1): DVKVTQSSRYLVKRTGEKVFLECVQDMDHENMFWYRQDPGLGLRLIYFSYDVKMKEKGDIPEGYSVSREKKERFSLILESASTNQTSMYLCASSRQLGEQFFGPGTRLTVL.

This clonotype is a singleton in its sample. The chain combines TRBV18 with TRBJ2-5; D may match TRBD1 or TRBD2 (5 bases each). Trimming stripped 1 base from V and 11 bases from J, with 17 bases between. This CDR3 is 14 amino acids long. Germline V CDR1 and CDR2: KGHSH, LQKENI. The CDR3 coding sequence is TGTGCCAGCTCACCACGGGACCTATACAATGAGCAGTACTTC. This gives the protein CASSPRDLYNEQYF.

The rearrangement uses TRBV6-5 and TRBJ1-5, with D unclear. Trimming removed 2 bases from V and 5 bases from J, with 10 bases in between. The length of the CDR3 is 14 residues. Germline assignment: CDR1 MNHEY and CDR2 SVGAGI. DNA of the CDR3: TGTGCCAGCAGTTACGGGAGTGGGCATCAGCCCCAGCATTTT. Amino acid sequence: CASSYGSGHQPQHF.

There are a few counts of this clonotype. V usage is TRBV6-2 or TRBV6-3 and J usage is TRBJ2-7; TRBD1 or TRBD2 may be the D gene (7 bases each). The CDR3 totals 15 residues. The V and J ends lost 5 bases and 7 bases respectively, with 21 bases between them. Looked up from germline, CDR1 is MNHEY and CDR2 is SVGEGT. The CDR3 nucleotides read TGTGCCAGCAGTAGGGGGGGACAGCCCGACGGTGAGCAGTACTTC. Amino acid sequence: CASSRGGQPDGEQYF.

The chain recombines TRBV6-6 with TRBJ1-1; D perhaps matches TRBD1 (5 bases). The CDR3 covers 14 residues. V shed 8 bases and J shed 4 bases, with 17 bases lying between them. Germline V gene sequence: CDR1 MNHNY, CDR2 SVGAGI (reference sequence). CDR3 coding DNA: TGTGCCAGCTCAACTAAGGGGTCGTCCACTGAAGCTTTCTTT. Translated, it gives CASSTKGSSTEAFF.

To note about this clonotype: Sequence at one end of the junction differs from germline and may be a read error. V gene TRBV27 combines with J gene TRBJ2-1; no reliable D call. The J call may be in error: the DNA end matches TRBJ2-7 better. Looked up from germline, CDR1 is MNHEY and CDR2 is SMNVEV (reference sequence). This CDR3 spans 15 amino acids. The CDR3 DNA follows: TGTGCCAGCAGTATATCAGTGAGTTCCTACAATGAGCAGTACTTC. Its translation is CASSISVSSYNEQYF.

The table lists this clonotype with a few counts. A much more abundant neighbour one base away suggests this may be a read error. J is TRBJ2-7 and V is TRBV7-2, with no clear D. The CDR3 spans 11 residues. In germline, CDR1 is SGHTA, CDR2 FQGNSA. Trimming took 4 bases from V and 3 from J, leaving 4 bases between them. The CDR3 nucleotides are TGTGCCAGCAGCTCCCACTACGAGCAGTACTTC. Its protein product is CASSSHYEQYF.